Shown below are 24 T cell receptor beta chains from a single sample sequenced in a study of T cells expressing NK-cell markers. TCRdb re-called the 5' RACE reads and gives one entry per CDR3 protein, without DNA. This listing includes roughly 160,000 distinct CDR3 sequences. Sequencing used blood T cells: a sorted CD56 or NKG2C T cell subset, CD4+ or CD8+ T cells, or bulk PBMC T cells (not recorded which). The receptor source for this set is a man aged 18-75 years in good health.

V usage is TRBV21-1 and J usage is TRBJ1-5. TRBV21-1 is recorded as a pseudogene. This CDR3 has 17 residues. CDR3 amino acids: CASSKAKQEGSVQPQHF.

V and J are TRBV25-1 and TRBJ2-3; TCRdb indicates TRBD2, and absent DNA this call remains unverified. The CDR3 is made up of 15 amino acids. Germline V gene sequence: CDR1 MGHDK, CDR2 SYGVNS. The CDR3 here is CASSPSGGMPDTQYF.

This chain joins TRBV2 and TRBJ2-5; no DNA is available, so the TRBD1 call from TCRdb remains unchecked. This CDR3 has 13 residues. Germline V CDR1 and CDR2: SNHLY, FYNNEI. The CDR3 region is CASSEGRGETQYF.

The CDR3: CASSGTGGASPLHF. V and J are TRBV9 and TRBJ1-6; TCRdb designates TRBD1, a call that cannot be tested without DNA. Germline CDR1 SGDLS, CDR2 YYNGEE. The CDR3 loop spans 14 amino acids.

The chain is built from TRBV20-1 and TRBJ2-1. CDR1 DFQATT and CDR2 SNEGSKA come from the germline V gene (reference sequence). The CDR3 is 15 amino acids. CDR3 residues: CSAKRRLSSYNEQFF.

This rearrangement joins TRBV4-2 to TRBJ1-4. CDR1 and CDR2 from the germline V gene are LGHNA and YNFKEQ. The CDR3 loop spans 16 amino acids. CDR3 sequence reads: CASSHLWGAENEKLFF.

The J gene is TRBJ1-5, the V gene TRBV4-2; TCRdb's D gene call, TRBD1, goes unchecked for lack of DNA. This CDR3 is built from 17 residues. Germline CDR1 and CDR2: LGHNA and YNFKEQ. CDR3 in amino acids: CASSQAEGGDSNQPQHF.

CDR3: CATRAPGQKAEAFF. The rearrangement uses TRBV24-1 and TRBJ1-1; the D gene TCRdb calls, TRBD1, cannot be checked with no DNA. CDR1 and CDR2 (germline): KGHDR, SFDVKD. This CDR3 region has 14 residues.

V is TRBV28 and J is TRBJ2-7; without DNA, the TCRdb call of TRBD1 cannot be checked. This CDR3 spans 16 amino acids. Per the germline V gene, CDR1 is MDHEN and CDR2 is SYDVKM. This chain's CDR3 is CASSPSPEQGRDEQYF.

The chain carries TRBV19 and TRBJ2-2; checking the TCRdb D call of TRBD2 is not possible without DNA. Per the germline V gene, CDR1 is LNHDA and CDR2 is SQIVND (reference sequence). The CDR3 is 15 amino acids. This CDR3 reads CASSPRQGPGGELFF.

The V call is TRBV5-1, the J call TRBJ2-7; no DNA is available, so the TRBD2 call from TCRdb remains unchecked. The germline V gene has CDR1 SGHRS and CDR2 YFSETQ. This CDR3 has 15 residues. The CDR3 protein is CASSFSPAGSYEQYF. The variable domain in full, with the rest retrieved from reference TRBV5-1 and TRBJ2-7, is KAGVTQTPRYLIKTRGQQVTLSCSPISGHRSVSWYQQTPGQGLQFLFEYFSETQRNKGNFPGRFSGRQFSNSRSEMNVSTLELGDSALYLCASSFSPAGSYEQYFGPGTRLTVT.

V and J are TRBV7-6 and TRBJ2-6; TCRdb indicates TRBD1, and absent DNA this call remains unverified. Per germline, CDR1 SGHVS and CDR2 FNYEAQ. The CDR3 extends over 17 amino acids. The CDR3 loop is CASSRNLGVSGANVLTF.

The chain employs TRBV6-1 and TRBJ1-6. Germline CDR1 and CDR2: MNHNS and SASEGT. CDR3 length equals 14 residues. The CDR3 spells CASSTSSYNSPLHF.

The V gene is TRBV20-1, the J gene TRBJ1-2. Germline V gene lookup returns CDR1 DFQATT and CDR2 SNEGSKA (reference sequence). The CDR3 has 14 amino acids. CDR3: CSARNDADNYGYTF.

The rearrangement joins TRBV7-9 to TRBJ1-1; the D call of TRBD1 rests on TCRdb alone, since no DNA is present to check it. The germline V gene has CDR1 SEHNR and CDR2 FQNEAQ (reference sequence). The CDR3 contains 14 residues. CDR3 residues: CAGRRTDRNTEAFF.

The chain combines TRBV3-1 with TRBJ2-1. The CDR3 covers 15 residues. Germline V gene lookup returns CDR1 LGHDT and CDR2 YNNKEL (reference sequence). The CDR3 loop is CASSQGLRSYNEQFF.

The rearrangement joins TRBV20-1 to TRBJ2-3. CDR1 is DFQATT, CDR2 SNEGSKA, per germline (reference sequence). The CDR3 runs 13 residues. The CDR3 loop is CSARYSYTDTQYF.

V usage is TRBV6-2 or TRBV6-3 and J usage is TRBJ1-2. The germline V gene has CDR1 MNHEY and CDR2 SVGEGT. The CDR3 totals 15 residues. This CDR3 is CASSYSRNVDYGYTF.

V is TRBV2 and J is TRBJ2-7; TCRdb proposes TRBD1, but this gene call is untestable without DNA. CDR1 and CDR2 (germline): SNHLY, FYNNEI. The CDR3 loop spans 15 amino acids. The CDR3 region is CASSGTGSLTYEQYF.

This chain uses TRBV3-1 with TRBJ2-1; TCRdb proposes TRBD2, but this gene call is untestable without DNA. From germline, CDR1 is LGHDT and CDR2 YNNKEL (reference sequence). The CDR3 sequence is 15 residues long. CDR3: CASTRRGGGANEQFF.

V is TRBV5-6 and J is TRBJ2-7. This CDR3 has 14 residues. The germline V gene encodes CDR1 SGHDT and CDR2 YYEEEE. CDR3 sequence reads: CASSHPRYNYEQYF.

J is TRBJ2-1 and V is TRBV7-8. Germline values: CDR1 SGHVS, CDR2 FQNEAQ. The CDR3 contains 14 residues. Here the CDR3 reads CASSSTPSAYEQFF.

CDR3 amino acids: CASSVIGEDGYEQYF. The J gene is TRBJ2-7, the V gene TRBV2; checking the TCRdb D call of TRBD2 is not possible without DNA. The CDR3 has 15 amino acids. Germline CDR1 reads SNHLY; CDR2 reads FYNNEI.

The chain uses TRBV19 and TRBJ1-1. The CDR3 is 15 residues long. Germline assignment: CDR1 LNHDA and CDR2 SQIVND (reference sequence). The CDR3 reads CASSIWGEKNTEAFF. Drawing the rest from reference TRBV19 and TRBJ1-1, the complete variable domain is DGGITQSPKYLFRKEGQNVTLSCEQNLNHDAMYWYRQDPGQGLRLIYYSQIVNDFQKGDIAEGYSVSREKKESFPLTVTSAQKNPTAFYLCASSIWGEKNTEAFFGQGTRLTVV.